Sequencing of this T cell receptor beta chain was carried out in a study of cytomegalovirus exposure and HLA in healthy donors. Study in general: Earlier findings included over 90 million unique TCR beta sequences obtained from about 179 million T cells.

In germline, CDR1 is SGHRS, CDR2 YFSETQ. The ends lost 4 bases at V and 8 bases at J; junction bases unmatched: 10. The CDR3 is 15 residues long. Notes on this clone: Its antigen is unknown.

The study, taken as a whole, reports: Most TCR sequences were uncommon, yet certain public TCRs appeared in many donors. As a later analysis showed, a missense DCLRE1C variant was linked to trimming of TCR beta V- and J-genes.

Amplification used 60 Vbeta primers and 13 Jbeta primers. TCRdb's table, derived via immunoSEQ multiplex PCR, lists solely in-frame clones and lacks some. Of some 200,000 clones listed, roughly 85% are singletons. The specimen sequenced was PBMCs. This chain links TRBV5-1 with TRBJ2-1; 9 nucleotides agree with TRBD1. The clonotype comes from a woman in her late teens or twenties in good health and CMV-seronegative. The CDR3 sequence is CASSIAGQGIDEQFF. The DNA of the CDR3 is TGCGCCAGCAGCATTGCGGGACAGGGTATCGATGAGCAGTTCTTC.